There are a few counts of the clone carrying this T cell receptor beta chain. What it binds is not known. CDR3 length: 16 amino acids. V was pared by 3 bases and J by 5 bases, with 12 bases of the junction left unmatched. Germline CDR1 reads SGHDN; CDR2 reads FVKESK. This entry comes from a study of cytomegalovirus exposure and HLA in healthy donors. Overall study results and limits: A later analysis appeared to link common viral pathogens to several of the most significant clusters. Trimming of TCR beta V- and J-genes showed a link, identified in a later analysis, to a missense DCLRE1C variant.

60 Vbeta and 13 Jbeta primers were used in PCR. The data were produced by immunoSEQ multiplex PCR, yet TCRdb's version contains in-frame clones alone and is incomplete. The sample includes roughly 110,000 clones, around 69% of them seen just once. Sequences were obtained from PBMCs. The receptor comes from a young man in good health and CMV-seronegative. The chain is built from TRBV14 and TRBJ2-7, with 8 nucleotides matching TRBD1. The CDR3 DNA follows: TGTGCCAGCAGCCACCCCCCGGGACAGGATCCCCACGAGCAGTACTTC. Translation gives CASSHPPGQDPHEQYF.